This T cell receptor (beta chain) is from a study of blood T cell dynamics during melanoma immunotherapy. Study-level background: Standard first-line treatment here was pembrolizumab or nivolumab plus ipilimumab in metastatic melanoma. General study points: At W3, later disease-control patients showed bifurcated PBMC repertoire changes, unlike progressors.

Time point defined: week 3, after first cycle of checkpoint inhibitor. The CDR3 is 18 amino acids. Germline values: CDR1 LNHNV, CDR2 YYDKDF (reference sequence). V lost 0 bases and J lost 2; bases outside the gene matches: 8. For this clone: Its target is unknown.

Sequenced by immunoSEQ multiplex PCR; TCRdb stores in-frame clones only, minus some. The sample has approximately 20,000 clones, roughly nine tenths seen once. The receptor was derived from a human donor with melanoma. The chain employs TRBV15 and TRBJ2-1; TRBD1 matches at 9 bases. The sample consisted of blood, taken from a patient treated with checkpoint blockade. Here the CDR3 reads CATSREPPGQGTYNEQFF. The CDR3 DNA is TGTGCCACCAGCAGAGAACCGCCGGGACAGGGCACCTACAATGAGCAGTTCTTC.